These 22 T cell receptor beta chains were all obtained from the same sample, sequenced in a study of neurological immune-mediated disorders. One entry per CDR3 protein results from TCRdb running MiXCR on the 5' RACE reads. The sample carries tens of thousands of distinct CDR3 sequences, around 5.8% recorded once. Material for sequencing was CD4+ T cells from blood. Receptors were obtained from a woman aged 18-29 years with multiple sclerosis.

This clonotype occurred once. A much larger clone differs by one base, so this may be a read error. The DNA of the CDR3 is TGTGCCAGCAGCTCCGGGACAGGGCCCTACAATGAGCGGTTCTTC. Its protein is CASSSGTGPYNERFF. This rearrangement joins TRBV11-3 to TRBJ2-1; TRBD1 aligns across 9 bases. The CDR3 extends over 15 amino acids. The germline V gene encodes CDR1 SGHNT and CDR2 YENEEA.

Many counts were recorded for this clonotype. The V and J genes are TRBV29-1 and TRBJ1-4; tentative D call: TRBD1 (5 bases). V was shortened by 5 bases and J by 8 bases, with 12 bases between the two germline ends. CDR1 is SQVTM, CDR2 ANQGSEA, per germline. The CDR3 consists of 12 residues. The CDR3 loop is CSVTGEGEKLFF. In DNA form, the CDR3 reads TGCAGCGTTACGGGGGAGGGGGAAAAACTGTTTTTT. The full variable domain, rest sourced from reference TRBV29-1 and TRBJ1-4, is SAVISQKPSRDICQRGTSLTIQCQVDSQVTMMFWYRQQPGQSLTLIATANQGSEATYESGFVIDKFPISRPNLTFSTLTVSNMSPEDSSIYLCSVTGEGEKLFFGSGTQLSVL.

The genes are TRBV9 and TRBJ2-7, with 8 bases lining up with TRBD1. The CDR3 consists of 18 residues. Trimming removed 0 bases from V and 2 bases from J; junction bases left unmatched: 13. CDR1 SGDLS and CDR2 YYNGEE come from the germline V gene. The CDR3 loop reads CASSVAGSYGTGPYEQYF. The CDR3 region has the DNA TGTGCCAGCAGCGTAGCAGGTTCCTACGGGACAGGTCCCTACGAGCAGTACTTC. Drawing the rest from reference TRBV9 and TRBJ2-7, the complete variable domain is DSGVTQTPKHLITATGQRVTLRCSPRSGDLSVYWYQQSLDQGLQFLIQYYNGEERAKGNILERFSAQQFPDLHSELNLSSLELGDSALYFCASSVAGSYGTGPYEQYFGPGTRLTVT.

The genes are TRBV10-2 and TRBJ2-3, with D possibly being TRBD2 (6 bases). Germline V gene lookup returns CDR1 WSHSY and CDR2 SAAADI. The CDR3 spans 14 residues. V lost 10 bases and J lost 6, with 20 bases in between. CDR3 region: CANTRDSNLDTQYF. Written as DNA, the CDR3 is TGCGCCAACACCCGGGACTCAAACCTTGATACGCAGTATTTT.

This clonotype was detected many times. V usage is TRBV27 and J usage is TRBJ1-4, with D possibly TRBD1 on 6 matching bases. In germline, CDR1 is MNHEY, CDR2 SMNVEV (reference sequence). Trimming cost V 2 bases and J 3 bases, with 10 bases left between them. The CDR3 totals 15 residues. CDR3 amino acids: CASSLLTGSNEKLFF. The DNA for the CDR3 is TGTGCCAGCAGTTTACTCACAGGGTCTAATGAAAAACTGTTTTTT.

This clonotype was seen repeatedly, ten times or more. This chain uses TRBV7-3 with TRBJ2-1, with 8 bases lining up with TRBD2. J gave up 6 bases and V 0 bases, and 1 base lay outside the gene matches. The germline V gene encodes CDR1 SGHTA and CDR2 FQGTGA. This CDR3 is built from 14 residues. CDR3 region: CASSLTGTSNEQFF. For the CDR3, the DNA is TGTGCCAGCAGCTTAACGGGGACTAGCAATGAGCAGTTCTTC. The full variable domain, rest sourced from reference TRBV7-3 and TRBJ2-1, is GAGVSQTPSNKVTEKGKYVELRCDPISGHTALYWYRQSLGQGPEFLIYFQGTGAADDSGLPNDRFFAVRPEGSVSTLKIQRTERGDSAVYLCASSLTGTSNEQFFGPGTRLTVL.

This clonotype was detected ten times or more. The chain joins TRBV9 to TRBJ2-5; D perhaps matches TRBD2 (5 bases). CDR1 SGDLS and CDR2 YYNGEE come from the germline V gene. The CDR3 length is 14 residues. Trimming left V 3 bases short and J 2 bases short, with 11 bases between. CDR3: CASSGHGIQETQYF. The CDR3 nucleotides are TGTGCCAGCAGCGGACACGGGATTCAAGAGACCCAGTACTTC.

This clonotype was seen at least ten times. This sequence joins TRBV6-5 and TRBJ2-3; 9 bases agree with TRBD2. J lost 6 bases, V lost 0 bases, and 10 bases had no gene match. CDR3 length equals 17 residues. In germline, CDR1 is MNHEY, CDR2 SVGAGI. CDR3 protein: CASSYSLRGGAVDTQYF. CDR3 sequence (DNA): TGTGCCAGCAGTTACTCGTTGCGGGGGGGCGCCGTGGATACGCAGTATTTT.

This clonotype was counted at least ten times. V is TRBV10-3 and J is TRBJ1-5, with a tentative D call TRBD1 (6 bases). Germline-derived CDR1 and CDR2 are ENHRY and SYGVKD. This CDR3 contains 14 residues. Trimming stripped 2 bases from V and 4 bases from J, with 9 bases between. The CDR3, as DNA: TGTGCCATCAGTGAGGGGGGGCGGAATCAGCCCCAGCATTTT. It specifies CAISEGGRNQPQHF.

This clonotype was counted only a few times. A read error may account for a junction end that differs from germline. V gene TRBV20-1 combines with J gene TRBJ2-3; possible D gene TRBD1, 5 bases. The CDR3 has 17 amino acids. CDR1 is DFQATT and CDR2 is SNEGSKA in the germline V gene (reference sequence). The CDR3 reads CSASAEGVLGSIDTQYF. In nucleotides, the CDR3 is TGCAGTGCTAGCGCAGAAGGGGTTCTAGGAAGCATAGATACGCAGTATTTT.

The chain uses TRBV9 and TRBJ1-2, with 7 positions matching TRBD1. The CDR3 loop spans 13 amino acids. Trimming took 4 bases from V and 4 from J; bases not matched to a gene: 4. From germline, CDR1 is SGDLS and CDR2 YYNGEE. The CDR3 loop reads CASSPGTAYGYTF. The CDR3 region has the DNA TGTGCCAGCAGCCCAGGGACAGCCTATGGCTACACCTTC. The entire variable domain, with the rest obtained from reference TRBV9 and TRBJ1-2, is as follows: DSGVTQTPKHLITATGQRVTLRCSPRSGDLSVYWYQQSLDQGLQFLIQYYNGEERAKGNILERFSAQQFPDLHSELNLSSLELGDSALYFCASSPGTAYGYTFGSGTRLTVV.

In its sample, this clonotype was seen many times. This chain joins TRBV9 and TRBJ2-5, with 12 bases matching TRBD2. This CDR3 region has 16 residues. J gave up 5 bases and V 0 bases, and 5 bases lay outside the gene matches. The germline V gene has CDR1 SGDLS and CDR2 YYNGEE. CDR3 nucleotides: TGTGCCAGCAGCGTAGGTACTAGCGGGGGGTTGGAGACCCAGTACTTC. Amino acid sequence: CASSVGTSGGLETQYF.

J is TRBJ2-1 and V is TRBV5-1; TRBD2 matches at 13 bases. J lost 1 base, V lost 3 bases, and 10 bases had no gene match. Germline V gene lookup returns CDR1 SGHRS and CDR2 YFSETQ. The CDR3 spans 19 residues. The CDR3: CASSWSGTSGERSYNEQFF. The CDR3 DNA reads as TGCGCCAGCAGCTGGTCCGGGACTAGCGGGGAGAGGTCCTACAATGAGCAGTTCTTC.

This clonotype has at least ten counts. The chain joins TRBV11-2 to TRBJ2-5; D unresolved. This CDR3 is 11 amino acids long. The V end was cut by 0 bases, the J end by 13 bases, with 9 bases between. Per the germline V gene, CDR1 is SGHAT and CDR2 is FQNNGV. This chain's CDR3 is CASSLEGFRYF. In DNA, the CDR3 is TGTGCCAGCAGCTTAGAAGGGTTTCGGTACTTC.

This clonotype occurred many times. The V gene is TRBV29-1, the J gene TRBJ2-1; D is tentatively TRBD1 or TRBD2 (6 bases each). Germline V gene lookup returns CDR1 SQVTM and CDR2 ANQGSEA. Trimming cost V 6 bases and J 0 bases, with 21 bases left between them. This CDR3 is built from 17 residues. The CDR3 nucleotides read TGCAGCGTCGAAAAGCAAGTGGGGGGCGCCTCCTACAATGAGCAGTTCTTC. This encodes CSVEKQVGGASYNEQFF.

This clonotype was observed many times. This chain joins TRBV7-2 and TRBJ2-7, with TRBD1 as a possible D gene (6 bases). V lost 4 bases, J lost 0 bases, and 7 bases lay in between. Germline V CDR1 and CDR2: SGHTA, FQGNSA. This CDR3 spans 13 amino acids. The CDR3 DNA reads as TGTGCCAGCAGCTCAGGGGTCTCCTACGAGCAGTACTTC. Amino acids: CASSSGVSYEQYF.

This clonotype was detected only a few times. The chain is built from TRBV5-4 and TRBJ1-1, with D perhaps TRBD1 (6 bases). The V end lost 0 bases, the J end lost 6 bases, and 9 bases lay between the germline ends. The CDR3 runs 13 residues. CDR1 is SGHNT and CDR2 is YYREEE in the germline V gene (reference sequence). The CDR3 loop is CASSLEQGAEAFF. The CDR3 DNA follows: TGTGCCAGCAGCTTGGAACAGGGCGCTGAAGCTTTCTTT.

This clonotype showed up many times. V is TRBV20-1 and J is TRBJ1-1; D remains unclear. This CDR3 region has 14 residues. Germline lookup yields CDR1 DFQATT and CDR2 SNEGSKA (reference sequence). V lost 2 bases and J 0 bases, leaving 10 bases between the germline ends. In nucleotides, the CDR3 is TGCAGTGCTAGATCTCGCCCCGTGAACACTGAAGCTTTCTTT. This gives the protein CSARSRPVNTEAFF.

This clonotype was recorded at least ten times. This rearrangement joins TRBV29-1 to TRBJ1-6, with TRBD1 as a possible D gene (5 bases). Germline V gene data show CDR1 as SQVTM and CDR2 as ANQGSEA. The CDR3 spans 13 residues. V was clipped by 4 bases and J by 7 bases, with 11 bases between them. The CDR3 region is CSVGGRDNSPLHF. DNA for the CDR3: TGCAGCGTTGGAGGCAGGGACAATTCACCCCTCCACTTT.

This clonotype was seen many times. The rearrangement links TRBV7-2 to TRBJ2-7; the match to TRBD1 covers 8 bases. J lost 2 bases, V lost 2 bases, and 2 bases had no gene match. This CDR3 is built from 14 residues. CDR1 is SGHTA, CDR2 FQGNSA, per germline. This CDR3 reads CASSLQQGAYEQYF. Written as DNA, the CDR3 is TGTGCCAGCAGCTTACAACAGGGGGCCTACGAGCAGTACTTC.

This clonotype was observed many times. The chain uses TRBV20-1 and TRBJ2-3; no definite D call. Germline values: CDR1 DFQATT, CDR2 SNEGSKA (reference sequence). The germline V and J ends were trimmed by 6 bases and 5 bases, with 12 bases remaining between them. The CDR3 is 12 residues long. CDR3 residues: CSAPQREDTQYF. DNA of the CDR3: TGCAGTGCCCCACAACGTGAAGATACGCAGTATTTT.

There are many counts of this clonotype. This chain connects TRBV7-2 to TRBJ1-1; no reliable D call. V was pared by 1 base and J by 10 bases, with 13 bases between. The CDR3 runs to 13 residues. The germline CDR1 and CDR2 sequences are SGHTA and FQGNSA. The CDR3 region has the DNA TGTGCCAGCAGCTTAGACACGCCGTCTAGAGCTTTCTTT. Its translation is CASSLDTPSRAFF.